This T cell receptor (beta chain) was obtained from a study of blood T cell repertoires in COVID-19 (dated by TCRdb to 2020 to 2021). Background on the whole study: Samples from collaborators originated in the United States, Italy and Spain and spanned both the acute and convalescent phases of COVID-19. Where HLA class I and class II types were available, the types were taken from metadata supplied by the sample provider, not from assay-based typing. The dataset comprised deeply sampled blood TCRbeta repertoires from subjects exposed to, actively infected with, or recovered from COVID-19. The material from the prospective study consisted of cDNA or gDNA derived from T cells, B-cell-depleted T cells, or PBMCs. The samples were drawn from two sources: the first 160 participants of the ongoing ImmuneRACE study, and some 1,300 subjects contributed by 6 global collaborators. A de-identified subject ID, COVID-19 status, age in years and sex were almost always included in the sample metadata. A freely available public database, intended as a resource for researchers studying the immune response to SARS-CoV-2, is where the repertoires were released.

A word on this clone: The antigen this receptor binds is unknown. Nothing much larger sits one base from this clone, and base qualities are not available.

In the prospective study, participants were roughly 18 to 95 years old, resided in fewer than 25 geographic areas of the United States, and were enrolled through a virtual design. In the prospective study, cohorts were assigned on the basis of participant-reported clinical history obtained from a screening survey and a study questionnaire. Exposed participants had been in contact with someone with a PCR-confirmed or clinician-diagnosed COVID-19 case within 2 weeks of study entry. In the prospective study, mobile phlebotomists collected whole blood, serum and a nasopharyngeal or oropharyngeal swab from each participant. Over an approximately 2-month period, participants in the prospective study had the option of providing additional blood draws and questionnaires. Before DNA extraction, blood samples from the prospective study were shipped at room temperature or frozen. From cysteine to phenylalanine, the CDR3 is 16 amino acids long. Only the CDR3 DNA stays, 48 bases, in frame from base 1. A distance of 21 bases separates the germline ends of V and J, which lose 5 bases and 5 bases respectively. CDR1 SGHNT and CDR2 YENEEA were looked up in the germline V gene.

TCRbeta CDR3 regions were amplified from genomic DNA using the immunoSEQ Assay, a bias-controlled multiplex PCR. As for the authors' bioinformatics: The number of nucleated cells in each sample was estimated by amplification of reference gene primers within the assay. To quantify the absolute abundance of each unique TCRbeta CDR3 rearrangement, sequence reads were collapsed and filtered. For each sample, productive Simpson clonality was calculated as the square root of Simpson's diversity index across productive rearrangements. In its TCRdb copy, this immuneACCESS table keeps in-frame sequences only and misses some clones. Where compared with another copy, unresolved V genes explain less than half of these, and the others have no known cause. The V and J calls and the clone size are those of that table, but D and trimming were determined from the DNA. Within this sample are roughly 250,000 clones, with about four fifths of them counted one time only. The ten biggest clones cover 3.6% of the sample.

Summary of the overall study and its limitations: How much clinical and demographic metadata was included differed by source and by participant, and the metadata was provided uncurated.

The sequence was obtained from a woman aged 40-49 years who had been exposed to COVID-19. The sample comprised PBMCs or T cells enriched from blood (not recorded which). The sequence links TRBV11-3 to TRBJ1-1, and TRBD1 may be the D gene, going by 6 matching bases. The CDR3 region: CASSPPHREGWTEAFF. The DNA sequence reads TGTGCCAGCAGCCCCCCCCACAGGGAGGGGTGGACTGAAGCTTTCTTT. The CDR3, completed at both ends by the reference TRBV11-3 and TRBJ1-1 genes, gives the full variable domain EAGVVQSPRYKIIEKKQPVAFWCNPISGHNTLYWYLQNLGQGPELLIRYENEEAVDDSQLPKDRFSAERLKGVDSTLKIQPAELGDSAVYLCASSPPHREGWTEAFFGQGTRLTVV.